The 24 T cell receptor beta chains reported below all come from one sample, sequenced in a study of CXCR3-negative and CXCR3-positive naive CD8 T cells. UMI-labeled TRB cDNA libraries were prepared by 5' RACE. TCRdb re-analyzed the 5' RACE reads; it lists each CDR3 protein once, without DNA. The sample has 150,000 or so distinct CDR3 sequences. The specimen sequenced was naive CXCR3- CD8+ T cells from blood. The subset denotes: CD45RO-CCR7+CD27+CD95- naive CD8+ T cells lacking CXCR3 (TNR3-). These receptors came from a human donor in good health. Some clones in this sample may be carry-over from other donors' samples.

The V gene is TRBV7-8, the J gene TRBJ1-5; TCRdb selects TRBD1, and the lack of DNA leaves this call unchecked. Germline assignment: CDR1 SGHVS and CDR2 FQNEAQ. This CDR3 comprises 13 residues. This chain's CDR3 is CASRPRGSGPQHF.

V gene TRBV7-3 combines with J gene TRBJ2-2; the TCRdb call, TRBD2, lacks DNA for checking. Germline loops: CDR1 SGHTA, CDR2 FQGTGA. CDR3 length: 16 amino acids. The CDR3 here is CASSSTSGRADGELFF. Together with reference TRBV7-3 and TRBJ2-2, the CDR3 gives the full variable domain: GAGVSQTPSNKVTEKGKYVELRCDPISGHTALYWYRQSLGQGPEFLIYFQGTGAADDSGLPNDRFFAVRPEGSVSTLKIQRTERGDSAVYLCASSSTSGRADGELFFGEGSRLTVL.

V is TRBV11-2 and J is TRBJ2-5; TCRdb picks TRBD1, but there is no DNA to check that call. CDR1 is SGHAT, CDR2 FQNNGV, per germline. This CDR3 is 15 amino acids long. The CDR3 is CASSLAPRDQETQYF.

The chain combines TRBV7-9 with TRBJ2-7. CDR3 size: 12 residues. Germline V lookup: CDR1 SEHNR, CDR2 FQNEAQ (reference sequence). The CDR3 protein is CASSPHLYEQYF.

CDR3 loop: CASSRTSGGICEQYF. The chain carries TRBV28 and TRBJ2-7; TCRdb's D gene call, TRBD2, goes unchecked for lack of DNA. Germline values: CDR1 MDHEN, CDR2 SYDVKM. The CDR3 length is 15 residues.

The chain carries TRBV29-1 and TRBJ2-1; checking the TCRdb D call of TRBD1 is not possible without DNA. This CDR3 region has 12 residues. CDR1 is SQVTM and CDR2 is ANQGSEA in the germline V gene. The CDR3 sequence is CSVERGTNEQFF.

V is TRBV7-8 and J is TRBJ2-1; the D gene TCRdb calls, TRBD2, cannot be checked with no DNA. CDR1 SGHVS and CDR2 FQNEAQ come from the germline V gene. The CDR3 covers 17 residues. The CDR3: CASSAAVMGSMRTEQFF.

V gene TRBV29-1 combines with J gene TRBJ2-2. This CDR3 region has 12 residues. Germline V gene lookup returns CDR1 SQVTM and CDR2 ANQGSEA. The CDR3: CSVVADTGELFF.

The CDR3 region is CASSAAPGQGGETQYF. The chain carries TRBV5-8 and TRBJ2-5; as DNA is missing, the TRBD1 call by TCRdb cannot be tested. Germline values: CDR1 SGHTS, CDR2 YDEGEE. The CDR3 length is 16 residues.

The V and J genes are TRBV15 and TRBJ2-7; TCRdb's D gene call, TRBD1, goes unchecked for lack of DNA. The length of the CDR3 is 15 residues. In germline, CDR1 is LNHNV, CDR2 YYDKDF (reference sequence). Here the CDR3 reads CATSSLRGQGSEQYF. The whole variable domain, filled in from reference TRBV15 and TRBJ2-7, reads DAMVIQNPRYQVTQFGKPVTLSCSQTLNHNVMYWYQQKSSQAPKLLFHYYDKDFNNEADTPDNFQSRRPNTSFCFLDIRSPGLGDTAMYLCATSSLRGQGSEQYFGPGTRLTVT.

The J gene is TRBJ2-1, the V gene TRBV7-9; TCRdb gives TRBD1 as the D gene, but with no DNA this cannot be confirmed. From germline, CDR1 is SEHNR and CDR2 FQNEAQ (reference sequence). The CDR3 loop spans 17 amino acids. CDR3 sequence: CASSGHRDPGSYNEQFF.

The J gene is TRBJ1-5, the V gene TRBV6-2 or TRBV6-3; TCRdb gives TRBD1 as the D gene, but with no DNA this cannot be confirmed. This CDR3 has 18 amino acids. CDR1 is MNHEY, CDR2 SVGEGT, per germline. The CDR3 sequence is CASRRGSGTDPRNQPQHF.

CDR3 residues: CASSLGIPTEAFF. V usage is TRBV13 and J usage is TRBJ1-1; there is no DNA to check the TCRdb D call of TRBD1. Germline CDR1 is PRHDT and CDR2 is FYEKMQ (reference sequence). The CDR3 has 13 residues.

The V call is TRBV4-3, the J call TRBJ2-5; TCRdb lists TRBD1, though no DNA is available to test this call. Germline V gene sequence: CDR1 LGHNA, CDR2 YSLEER. The CDR3 has 17 residues. The CDR3: CASSQDWGRGFQETQYF.

The rearrangement joins TRBV12-3 or TRBV12-4 to TRBJ1-4; absent DNA, TCRdb's TRBD1 call cannot be checked. CDR3 size: 13 residues. The CDR3 sequence is CATFRESNEKLFF.

The CDR3 loop is CSARYIDGSYEQYF. The rearrangement links TRBV20-1 to TRBJ2-7. Germline assignment: CDR1 DFQATT and CDR2 SNEGSKA (reference sequence). The CDR3 is 14 amino acids.

The chain joins TRBV29-1 to TRBJ2-5; the TRBD1 assignment by TCRdb is unverifiable without DNA. Germline assignment: CDR1 SQVTM and CDR2 ANQGSEA. The CDR3 is made up of 17 amino acids. The CDR3 spells CSVEDPRDRENQETQYF.

This chain joins TRBV14 and TRBJ2-7. Germline CDR1 SGHDN, CDR2 FVKESK. This CDR3 spans 13 amino acids. CDR3 region: CASSQGLAYEQYF. Full variable domain (missing parts from reference TRBV14 and TRBJ2-7): EAGVTQFPSHSVIEKGQTVTLRCDPISGHDNLYWYRRVMGKEIKFLLHFVKESKQDESGMPNNRFLAERTGGTYSTLKVQPAELEDSGVYFCASSQGLAYEQYFGPGTRLTVT.

The V gene is TRBV7-6, the J gene TRBJ2-7. The germline V gene encodes CDR1 SGHVS and CDR2 FNYEAQ. CDR3 length equals 15 residues. The CDR3 here is CASSPELGNTYEQYF.

The rearrangement joins TRBV15 to TRBJ2-1; TCRdb picks TRBD1, but there is no DNA to check that call. Germline-derived CDR1 and CDR2 are LNHNV and YYDKDF (reference sequence). This CDR3 has 13 amino acids. The CDR3 spells CATSTETGLEQFF.

The chain carries TRBV4-3 and TRBJ1-3. This CDR3 has 13 amino acids. Germline V gene lookup returns CDR1 LGHNA and CDR2 YSLEER. CDR3 protein: CASSQESGNTIYF.

The gene calls are TRBV29-1 and TRBJ1-2; as DNA is missing, the TRBD1 call by TCRdb cannot be tested. Germline values: CDR1 SQVTM, CDR2 ANQGSEA. The CDR3 extends over 18 amino acids. CDR3 protein: CSVEALRPQGVGPYGYTF.

J is TRBJ2-7 and V is TRBV7-6. The CDR3 runs to 13 residues. CDR1 SGHVS and CDR2 FNYEAQ come from the germline V gene. The CDR3 protein is CASSLELPYEQYF.

The rearrangement uses TRBV7-8 and TRBJ2-5; TCRdb's D gene call, TRBD2, goes unchecked for lack of DNA. Germline CDR1 and CDR2: SGHVS and FQNEAQ. The CDR3 totals 16 residues. This chain's CDR3 is CASSLEGLAVQETQYF.